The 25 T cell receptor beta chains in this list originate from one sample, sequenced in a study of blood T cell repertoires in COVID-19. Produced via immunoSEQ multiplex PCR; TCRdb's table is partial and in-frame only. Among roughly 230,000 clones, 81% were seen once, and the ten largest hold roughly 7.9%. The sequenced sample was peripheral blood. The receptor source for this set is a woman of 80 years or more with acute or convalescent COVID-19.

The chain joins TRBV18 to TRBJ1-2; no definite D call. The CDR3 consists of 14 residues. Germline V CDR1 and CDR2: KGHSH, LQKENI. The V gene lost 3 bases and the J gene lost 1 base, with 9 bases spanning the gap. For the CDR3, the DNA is TGTGCCAGCTCACCGAGGGAATTTAACTATGGCTACACCTTC. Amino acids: CASSPREFNYGYTF.

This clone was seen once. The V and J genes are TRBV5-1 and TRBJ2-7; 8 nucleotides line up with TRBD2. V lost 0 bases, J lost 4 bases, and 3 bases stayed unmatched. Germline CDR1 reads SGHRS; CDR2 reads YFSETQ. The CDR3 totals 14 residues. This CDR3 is CASSLGGRTYEQYF. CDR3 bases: TGCGCCAGCAGCTTGGGCGGGAGGACTTACGAGCAGTACTTC.

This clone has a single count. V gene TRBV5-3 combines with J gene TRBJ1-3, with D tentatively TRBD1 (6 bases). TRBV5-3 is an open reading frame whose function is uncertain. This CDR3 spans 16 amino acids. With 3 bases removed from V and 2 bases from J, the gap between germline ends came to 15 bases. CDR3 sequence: CARSSNTSGAGNTIYF. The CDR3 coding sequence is TGTGCCAGAAGCTCTAACACTTCAGGGGCTGGAAACACCATATATTTT.

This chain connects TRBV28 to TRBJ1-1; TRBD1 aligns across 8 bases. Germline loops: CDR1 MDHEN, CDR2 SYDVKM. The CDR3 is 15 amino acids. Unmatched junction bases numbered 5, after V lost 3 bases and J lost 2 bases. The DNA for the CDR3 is TGTGCCAGCAGTTTGACAGGGGTGCCCAACACTGAAGCTTTCTTT. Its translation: CASSLTGVPNTEAFF.

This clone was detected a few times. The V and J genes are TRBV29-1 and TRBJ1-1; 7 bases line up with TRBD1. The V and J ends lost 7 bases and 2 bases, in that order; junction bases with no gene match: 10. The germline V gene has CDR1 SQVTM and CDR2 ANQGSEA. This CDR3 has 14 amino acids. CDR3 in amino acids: CSARTGAVNTEAFF. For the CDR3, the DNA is TGCAGCGCCCGGACAGGAGCGGTTAACACTGAAGCTTTCTTT.

The CDR3 region has the DNA TGTGCCAACGTACCCTGGGACAGTGATGAAAAACTGTTTTTT. This translates into CANVPWDSDEKLFF. The chain carries TRBV2 and TRBJ1-4; TRBD1 agrees at 7 bases. The V segment lost 10 bases and the J segment 6 bases; nucleotides outside the gene matches: 11. This CDR3 is 14 amino acids long. Germline CDR1 reads SNHLY; CDR2 reads FYNNEI.

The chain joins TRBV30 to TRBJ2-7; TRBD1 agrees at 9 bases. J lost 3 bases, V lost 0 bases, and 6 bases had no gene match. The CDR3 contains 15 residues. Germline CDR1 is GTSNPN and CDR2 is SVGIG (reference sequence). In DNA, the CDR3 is TGTGCCTGGAGTGTTCCGGGACAGGGTTTCTACGAGCAGTACTTC. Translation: CAWSVPGQGFYEQYF.

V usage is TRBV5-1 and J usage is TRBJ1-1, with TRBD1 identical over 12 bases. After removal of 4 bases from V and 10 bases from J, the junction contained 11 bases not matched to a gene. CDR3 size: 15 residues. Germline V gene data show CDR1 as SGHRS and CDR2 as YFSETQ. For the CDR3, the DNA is TGCGCCAGCAGCACCTCGGGACAGGGGGCAACGGGAGCTTTCTTT. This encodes CASSTSGQGATGAFF.

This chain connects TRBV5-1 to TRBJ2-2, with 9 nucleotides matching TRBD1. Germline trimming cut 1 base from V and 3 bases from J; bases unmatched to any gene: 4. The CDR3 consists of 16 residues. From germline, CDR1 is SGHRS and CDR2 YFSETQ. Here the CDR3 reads CASSLSGQGYTGELFF. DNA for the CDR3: TGCGCCAGCAGCTTGTCGGGACAGGGTTACACCGGGGAGCTGTTTTTT.

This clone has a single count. The CDR3 DNA is TGCGCCAGCAGCTCGGACCCGACAGGGGTGGGCACCGGGGAGCTGTTTTTT. It translates to CASSSDPTGVGTGELFF. The chain couples TRBV5-1 to TRBJ2-2; 8 positions match TRBD1. With 3 bases clipped from V and 4 bases from J, the junction kept 11 bases outside the gene matches. CDR1 and CDR2 from the germline V gene are SGHRS and YFSETQ. The CDR3 consists of 17 residues.

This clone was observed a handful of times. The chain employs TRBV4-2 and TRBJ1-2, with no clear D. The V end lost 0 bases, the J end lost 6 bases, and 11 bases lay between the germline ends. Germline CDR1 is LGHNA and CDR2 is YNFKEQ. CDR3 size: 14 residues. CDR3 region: CASSQERGANGYTF. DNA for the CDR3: TGTGCCAGCAGCCAAGAACGAGGAGCTAATGGCTACACCTTC.

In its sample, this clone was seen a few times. CDR3 nucleotide sequence: TGTGCCAGCAGCTTAAGCTCAGGGTCGTTAGGCTACACCTTC. Translated: CASSLSSGSLGYTF. This sequence joins TRBV3-1 (or the pseudogene TRBV3-2) and TRBJ1-2, with D perhaps TRBD1 (5 bases). Germline-derived CDR1 and CDR2 are LGHDT and YNNKEL (reference sequence). Trimming took off 5 bases at V and 8 bases at J, with 18 bases between the two ends. The CDR3 is made up of 14 amino acids.

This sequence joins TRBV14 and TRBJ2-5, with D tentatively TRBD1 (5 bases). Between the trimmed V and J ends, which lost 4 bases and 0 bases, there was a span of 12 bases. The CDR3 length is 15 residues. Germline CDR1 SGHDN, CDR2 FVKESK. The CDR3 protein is CASSRVQGNQETQYF. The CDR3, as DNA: TGTGCCAGCAGCCGAGTGCAGGGCAACCAAGAGACCCAGTACTTC. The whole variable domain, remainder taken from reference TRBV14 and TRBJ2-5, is EAGVTQFPSHSVIEKGQTVTLRCDPISGHDNLYWYRRVMGKEIKFLLHFVKESKQDESGMPNNRFLAERTGGTYSTLKVQPAELEDSGVYFCASSRVQGNQETQYFGPGTRLLVL.

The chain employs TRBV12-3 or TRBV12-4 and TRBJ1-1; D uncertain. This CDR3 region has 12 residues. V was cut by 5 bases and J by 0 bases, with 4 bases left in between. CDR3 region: CASSIMNTEAFF. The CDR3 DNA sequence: TGTGCCAGCAGTATCATGAACACTGAAGCTTTCTTT.

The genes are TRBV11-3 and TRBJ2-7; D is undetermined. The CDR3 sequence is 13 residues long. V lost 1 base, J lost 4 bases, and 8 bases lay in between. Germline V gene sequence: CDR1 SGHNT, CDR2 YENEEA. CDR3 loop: CASSLATGYEQYF. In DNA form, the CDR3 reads TGTGCCAGCAGCTTAGCCACCGGGTACGAGCAGTACTTC.

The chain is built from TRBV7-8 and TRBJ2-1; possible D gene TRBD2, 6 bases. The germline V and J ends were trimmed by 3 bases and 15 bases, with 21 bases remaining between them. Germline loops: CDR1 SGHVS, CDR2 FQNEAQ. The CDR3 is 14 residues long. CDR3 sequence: CASSLGLKETRWFF. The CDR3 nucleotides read TGTGCCAGCAGCTTGGGGTTAAAAGAGACTAGATGGTTCTTC.

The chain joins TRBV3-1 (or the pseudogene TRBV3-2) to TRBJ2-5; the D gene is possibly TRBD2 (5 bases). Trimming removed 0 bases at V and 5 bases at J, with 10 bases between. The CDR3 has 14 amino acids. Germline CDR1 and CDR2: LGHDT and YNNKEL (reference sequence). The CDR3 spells CASSQEPSTETQYF. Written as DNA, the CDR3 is TGTGCCAGCAGCCAAGAGCCTAGCACGGAGACCCAGTACTTC.

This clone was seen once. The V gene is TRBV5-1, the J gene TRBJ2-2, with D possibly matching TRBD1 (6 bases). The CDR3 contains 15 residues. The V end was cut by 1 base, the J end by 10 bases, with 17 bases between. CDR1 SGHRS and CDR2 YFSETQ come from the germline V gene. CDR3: CASSLTLDSFEELFF. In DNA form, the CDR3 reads TGCGCCAGCAGCTTGACCCTGGACAGTTTCGAGGAGCTGTTTTTT.

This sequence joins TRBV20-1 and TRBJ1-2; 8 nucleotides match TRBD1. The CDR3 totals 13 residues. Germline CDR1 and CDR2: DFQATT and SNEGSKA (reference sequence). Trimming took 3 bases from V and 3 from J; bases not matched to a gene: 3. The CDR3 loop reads CSASVQGDYGYTF. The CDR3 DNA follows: TGCAGTGCTAGTGTACAGGGGGACTATGGCTACACCTTC.

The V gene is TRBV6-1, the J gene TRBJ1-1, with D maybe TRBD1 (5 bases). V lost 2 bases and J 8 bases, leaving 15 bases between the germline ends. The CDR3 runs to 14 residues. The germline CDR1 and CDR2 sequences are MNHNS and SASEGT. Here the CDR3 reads CASSERQGRSEAFF. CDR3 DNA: TGTGCCAGCAGTGAAAGGCAGGGAAGGTCCGAAGCTTTCTTT.

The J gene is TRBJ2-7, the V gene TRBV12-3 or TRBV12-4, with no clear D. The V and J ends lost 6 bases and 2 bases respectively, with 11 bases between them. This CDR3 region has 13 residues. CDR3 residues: CASRLSPPYEQYF. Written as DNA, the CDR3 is TGTGCCAGCAGACTTAGCCCGCCCTACGAGCAGTACTTC.

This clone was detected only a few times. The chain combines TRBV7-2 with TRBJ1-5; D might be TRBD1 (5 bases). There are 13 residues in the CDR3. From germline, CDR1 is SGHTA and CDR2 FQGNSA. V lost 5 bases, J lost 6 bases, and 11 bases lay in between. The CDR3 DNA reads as TGTGCCAGCAGCCCAGGTCAGGGTCAGCCCCAGCATTTT. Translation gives CASSPGQGQPQHF.

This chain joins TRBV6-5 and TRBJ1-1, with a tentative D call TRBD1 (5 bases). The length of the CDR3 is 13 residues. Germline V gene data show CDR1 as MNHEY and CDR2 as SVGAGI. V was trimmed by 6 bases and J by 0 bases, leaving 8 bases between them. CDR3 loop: CASRMTVNTEAFF. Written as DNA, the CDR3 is TGTGCCAGCAGGATGACAGTGAACACTGAAGCTTTCTTT.

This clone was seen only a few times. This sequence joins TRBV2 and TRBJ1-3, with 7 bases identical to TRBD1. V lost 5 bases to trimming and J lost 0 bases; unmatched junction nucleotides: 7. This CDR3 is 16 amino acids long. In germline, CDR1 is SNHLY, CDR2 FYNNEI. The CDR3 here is CASSSRGRFSGNTIYF. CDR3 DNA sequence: TGTGCCAGCAGTTCTAGGGGGCGGTTCTCTGGAAACACCATATATTTT.

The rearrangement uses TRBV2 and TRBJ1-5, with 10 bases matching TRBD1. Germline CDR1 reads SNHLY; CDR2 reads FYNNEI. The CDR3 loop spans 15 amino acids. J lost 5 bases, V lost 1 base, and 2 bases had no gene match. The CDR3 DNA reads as TGTGCCAGCAGTGAAGGGGACAGGGGCCATCAGCCCCAGCATTTT. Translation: CASSEGDRGHQPQHF.